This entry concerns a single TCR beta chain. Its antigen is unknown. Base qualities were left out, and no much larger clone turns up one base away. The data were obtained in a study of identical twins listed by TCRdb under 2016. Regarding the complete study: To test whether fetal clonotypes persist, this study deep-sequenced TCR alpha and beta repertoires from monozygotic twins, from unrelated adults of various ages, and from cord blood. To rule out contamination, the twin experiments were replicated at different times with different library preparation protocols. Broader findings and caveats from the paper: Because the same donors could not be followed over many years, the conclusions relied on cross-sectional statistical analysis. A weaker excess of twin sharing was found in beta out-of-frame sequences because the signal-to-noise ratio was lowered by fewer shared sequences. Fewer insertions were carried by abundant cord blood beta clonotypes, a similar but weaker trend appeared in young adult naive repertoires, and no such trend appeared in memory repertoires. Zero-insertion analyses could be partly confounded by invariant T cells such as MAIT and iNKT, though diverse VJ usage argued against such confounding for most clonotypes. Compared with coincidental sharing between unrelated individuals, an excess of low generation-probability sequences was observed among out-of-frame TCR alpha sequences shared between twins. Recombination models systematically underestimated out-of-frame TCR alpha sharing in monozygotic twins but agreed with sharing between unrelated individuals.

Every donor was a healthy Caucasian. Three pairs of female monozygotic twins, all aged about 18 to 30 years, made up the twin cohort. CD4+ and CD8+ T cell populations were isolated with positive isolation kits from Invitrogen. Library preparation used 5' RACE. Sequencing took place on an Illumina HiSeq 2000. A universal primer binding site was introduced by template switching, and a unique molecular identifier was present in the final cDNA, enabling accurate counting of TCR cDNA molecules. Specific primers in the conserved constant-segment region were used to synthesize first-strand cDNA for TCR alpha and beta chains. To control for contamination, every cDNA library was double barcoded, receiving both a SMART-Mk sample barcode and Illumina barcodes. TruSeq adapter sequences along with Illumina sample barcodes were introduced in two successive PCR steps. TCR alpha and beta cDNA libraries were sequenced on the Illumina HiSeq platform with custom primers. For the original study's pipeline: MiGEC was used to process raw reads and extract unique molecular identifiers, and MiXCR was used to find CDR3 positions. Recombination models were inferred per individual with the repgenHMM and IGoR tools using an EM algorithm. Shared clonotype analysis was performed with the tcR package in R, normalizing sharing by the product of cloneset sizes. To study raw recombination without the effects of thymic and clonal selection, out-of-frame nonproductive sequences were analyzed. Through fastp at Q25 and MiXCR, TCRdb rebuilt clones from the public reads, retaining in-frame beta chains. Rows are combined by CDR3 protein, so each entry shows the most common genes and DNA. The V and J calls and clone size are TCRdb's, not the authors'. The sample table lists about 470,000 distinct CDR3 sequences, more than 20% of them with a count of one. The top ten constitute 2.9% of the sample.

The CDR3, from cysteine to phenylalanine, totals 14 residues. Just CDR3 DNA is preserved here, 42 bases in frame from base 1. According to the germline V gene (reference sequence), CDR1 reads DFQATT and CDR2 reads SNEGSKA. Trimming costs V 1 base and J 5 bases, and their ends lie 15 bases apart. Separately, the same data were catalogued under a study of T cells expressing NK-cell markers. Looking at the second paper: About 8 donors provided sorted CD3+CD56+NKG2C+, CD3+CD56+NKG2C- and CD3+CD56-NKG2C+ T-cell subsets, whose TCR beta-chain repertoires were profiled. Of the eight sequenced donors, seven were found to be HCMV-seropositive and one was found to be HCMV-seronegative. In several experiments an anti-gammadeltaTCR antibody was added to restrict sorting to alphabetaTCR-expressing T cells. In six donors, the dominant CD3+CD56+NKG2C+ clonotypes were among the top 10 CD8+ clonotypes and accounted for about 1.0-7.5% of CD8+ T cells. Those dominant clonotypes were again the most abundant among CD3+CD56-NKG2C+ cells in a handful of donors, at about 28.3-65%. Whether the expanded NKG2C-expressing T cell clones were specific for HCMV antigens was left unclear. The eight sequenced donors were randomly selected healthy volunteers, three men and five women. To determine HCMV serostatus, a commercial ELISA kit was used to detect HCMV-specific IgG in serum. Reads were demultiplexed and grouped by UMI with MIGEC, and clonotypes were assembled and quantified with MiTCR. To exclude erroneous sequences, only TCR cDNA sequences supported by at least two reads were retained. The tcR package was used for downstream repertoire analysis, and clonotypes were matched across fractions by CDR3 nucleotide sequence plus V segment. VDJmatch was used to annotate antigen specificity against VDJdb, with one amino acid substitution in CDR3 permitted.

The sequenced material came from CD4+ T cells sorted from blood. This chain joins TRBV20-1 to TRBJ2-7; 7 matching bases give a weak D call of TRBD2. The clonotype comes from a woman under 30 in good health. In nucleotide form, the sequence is TGCAGTGCTAGAGTGCCGGGGGGCGGGGACGAGCAGTACTTC. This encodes CSARVPGGGDEQYF.